One and the same sample provided the 8 T cell receptor beta chains below, sequenced in a study of CD8 T cells in Susac syndrome. Random-hexamer reverse transcription was applied to roughly 0.5 to 1 ug RNA. One entry per CDR3 protein results from TCRdb running MiXCR on the immunoSEQ multiplex PCR reads. The data contain 250,000 to 350,000 distinct CDR3 sequences, about 92% of them singletons. Sequencing was carried out using CD4+ T cells from PBMCs. These receptors were collected from a human donor with multiple sclerosis.

About this clonotype itself: At one end the junction does not follow the germline gene, possibly because of a read error. The chain has TRBV7-2 and TRBJ2-7; 16 bases map to TRBD2. CDR3 length: 14 residues. Germline CDR1 and CDR2: SGHTA and FQGNSA. CDR3 amino acids: CASSQGLAGGPQSF. CDR3 nucleotide sequence: TGTGCCAGCAGCCAGGGACTAGCGGGAGGGCCCCAATCCTTC.

V is TRBV5-4 and J is TRBJ1-2; 10 nucleotides line up with TRBD1. Germline V gene sequence: CDR1 SGHNT, CDR2 YYREEE (reference sequence). The CDR3 contains 15 residues. J lost 6 bases, V lost 4 bases, and 9 bases had no gene match. CDR3 nucleotides: TGTGCCAGCAGCGCGAAGACAGGGGGCCTCCATGGCTACACCTTC. This codes for CASSAKTGGLHGYTF.

CDR3 protein: CSASFDGDSYEQYF. The CDR3 bases are TGCAGTGCTAGTTTTGACGGAGACTCCTACGAGCAGTACTTC. The J gene is TRBJ2-7, the V gene TRBV20-1; D gene unclear. Germline V gene sequence: CDR1 DFQATT, CDR2 SNEGSKA (reference sequence). CDR3 size: 14 residues. Trimming took 3 bases from V and 0 from J, leaving 12 bases between them.

The chain links TRBV29-1 to TRBJ1-2; 9 bases match TRBD1. Germline CDR1 is SQVTM and CDR2 is ANQGSEA. CDR3 length equals 14 residues. The trim removed 3 bases at V and 1 base at J, leaving 3 bases unmatched. CDR3 in DNA: TGCAGCGTTGACCCGGGACAGGGTAACTATGGCTACACCTTC. It codes for CSVDPGQGNYGYTF. Looking up the rest from reference TRBV29-1 and TRBJ1-2 gives the full variable domain: SAVISQKPSRDICQRGTSLTIQCQVDSQVTMMFWYRQQPGQSLTLIATANQGSEATYESGFVIDKFPISRPNLTFSTLTVSNMSPEDSSIYLCSVDPGQGNYGYTFGSGTRLTVV.

The chain uses TRBV19 and TRBJ2-3; D is perhaps TRBD1 or TRBD2 (6 bases each). There are 14 residues in the CDR3. Germline assignment: CDR1 LNHDA and CDR2 SQIVND (reference sequence). The V end lost 9 bases, the J end lost 3 bases, and 16 bases lay between the germline ends. Here the CDR3 DNA reads TGTGCCAGCTCACAGGGAGGAGTGACAGATACGCAGTATTTT. This codes for CASSQGGVTDTQYF.

The chain is built from TRBV12-3 or TRBV12-4 and TRBJ1-2; no definite D call. The length of the CDR3 is 13 residues. V was trimmed by 2 bases and J by 4 bases, leaving 8 bases between them. The CDR3 protein is CASSLNGLYGYTF. CDR3 nucleotide sequence: TGTGCCAGCAGTTTAAATGGACTCTATGGCTACACCTTC.

This clonotype has only one observation. The J gene is TRBJ2-3, the V gene TRBV7-2; D might be TRBD2 (6 bases). The CDR3 spans 16 residues. The V gene's germline CDR1 is SGHTA and CDR2 FQGNSA. V lost 6 bases and J lost 4, with 20 bases in between. CDR3 nucleotide sequence: TGTGCCAGCAGTTGGAGACTAGATCCGGGGGCAGATACGCAGTATTTT. Translation: CASSWRLDPGADTQYF.

This sequence joins TRBV2 and TRBJ1-5; D uncertain. The germline CDR1 and CDR2 sequences are SNHLY and FYNNEI. The CDR3 runs to 14 residues. Trimming took off 4 bases at V and 4 bases at J, with 11 bases between the two ends. The CDR3 DNA reads TGTGCCAGCAGTGGTGTAAATCGAAATCAGCCCCAGCATTTT. Translation gives CASSGVNRNQPQHF.